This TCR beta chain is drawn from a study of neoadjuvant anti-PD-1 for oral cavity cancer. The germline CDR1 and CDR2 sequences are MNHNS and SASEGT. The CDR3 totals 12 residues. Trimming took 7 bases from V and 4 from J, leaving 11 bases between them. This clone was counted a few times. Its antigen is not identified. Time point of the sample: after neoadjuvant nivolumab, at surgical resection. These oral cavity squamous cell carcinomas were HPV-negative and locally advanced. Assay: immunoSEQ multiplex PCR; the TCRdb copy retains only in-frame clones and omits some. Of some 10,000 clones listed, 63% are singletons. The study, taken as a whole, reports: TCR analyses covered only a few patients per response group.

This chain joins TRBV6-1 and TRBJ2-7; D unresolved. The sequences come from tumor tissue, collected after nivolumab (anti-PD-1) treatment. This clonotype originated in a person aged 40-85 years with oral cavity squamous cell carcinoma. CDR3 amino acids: CASNLPDYEQYF. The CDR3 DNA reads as TGTGCCAGCAATCTCCCCGATTACGAGCAGTACTTC.